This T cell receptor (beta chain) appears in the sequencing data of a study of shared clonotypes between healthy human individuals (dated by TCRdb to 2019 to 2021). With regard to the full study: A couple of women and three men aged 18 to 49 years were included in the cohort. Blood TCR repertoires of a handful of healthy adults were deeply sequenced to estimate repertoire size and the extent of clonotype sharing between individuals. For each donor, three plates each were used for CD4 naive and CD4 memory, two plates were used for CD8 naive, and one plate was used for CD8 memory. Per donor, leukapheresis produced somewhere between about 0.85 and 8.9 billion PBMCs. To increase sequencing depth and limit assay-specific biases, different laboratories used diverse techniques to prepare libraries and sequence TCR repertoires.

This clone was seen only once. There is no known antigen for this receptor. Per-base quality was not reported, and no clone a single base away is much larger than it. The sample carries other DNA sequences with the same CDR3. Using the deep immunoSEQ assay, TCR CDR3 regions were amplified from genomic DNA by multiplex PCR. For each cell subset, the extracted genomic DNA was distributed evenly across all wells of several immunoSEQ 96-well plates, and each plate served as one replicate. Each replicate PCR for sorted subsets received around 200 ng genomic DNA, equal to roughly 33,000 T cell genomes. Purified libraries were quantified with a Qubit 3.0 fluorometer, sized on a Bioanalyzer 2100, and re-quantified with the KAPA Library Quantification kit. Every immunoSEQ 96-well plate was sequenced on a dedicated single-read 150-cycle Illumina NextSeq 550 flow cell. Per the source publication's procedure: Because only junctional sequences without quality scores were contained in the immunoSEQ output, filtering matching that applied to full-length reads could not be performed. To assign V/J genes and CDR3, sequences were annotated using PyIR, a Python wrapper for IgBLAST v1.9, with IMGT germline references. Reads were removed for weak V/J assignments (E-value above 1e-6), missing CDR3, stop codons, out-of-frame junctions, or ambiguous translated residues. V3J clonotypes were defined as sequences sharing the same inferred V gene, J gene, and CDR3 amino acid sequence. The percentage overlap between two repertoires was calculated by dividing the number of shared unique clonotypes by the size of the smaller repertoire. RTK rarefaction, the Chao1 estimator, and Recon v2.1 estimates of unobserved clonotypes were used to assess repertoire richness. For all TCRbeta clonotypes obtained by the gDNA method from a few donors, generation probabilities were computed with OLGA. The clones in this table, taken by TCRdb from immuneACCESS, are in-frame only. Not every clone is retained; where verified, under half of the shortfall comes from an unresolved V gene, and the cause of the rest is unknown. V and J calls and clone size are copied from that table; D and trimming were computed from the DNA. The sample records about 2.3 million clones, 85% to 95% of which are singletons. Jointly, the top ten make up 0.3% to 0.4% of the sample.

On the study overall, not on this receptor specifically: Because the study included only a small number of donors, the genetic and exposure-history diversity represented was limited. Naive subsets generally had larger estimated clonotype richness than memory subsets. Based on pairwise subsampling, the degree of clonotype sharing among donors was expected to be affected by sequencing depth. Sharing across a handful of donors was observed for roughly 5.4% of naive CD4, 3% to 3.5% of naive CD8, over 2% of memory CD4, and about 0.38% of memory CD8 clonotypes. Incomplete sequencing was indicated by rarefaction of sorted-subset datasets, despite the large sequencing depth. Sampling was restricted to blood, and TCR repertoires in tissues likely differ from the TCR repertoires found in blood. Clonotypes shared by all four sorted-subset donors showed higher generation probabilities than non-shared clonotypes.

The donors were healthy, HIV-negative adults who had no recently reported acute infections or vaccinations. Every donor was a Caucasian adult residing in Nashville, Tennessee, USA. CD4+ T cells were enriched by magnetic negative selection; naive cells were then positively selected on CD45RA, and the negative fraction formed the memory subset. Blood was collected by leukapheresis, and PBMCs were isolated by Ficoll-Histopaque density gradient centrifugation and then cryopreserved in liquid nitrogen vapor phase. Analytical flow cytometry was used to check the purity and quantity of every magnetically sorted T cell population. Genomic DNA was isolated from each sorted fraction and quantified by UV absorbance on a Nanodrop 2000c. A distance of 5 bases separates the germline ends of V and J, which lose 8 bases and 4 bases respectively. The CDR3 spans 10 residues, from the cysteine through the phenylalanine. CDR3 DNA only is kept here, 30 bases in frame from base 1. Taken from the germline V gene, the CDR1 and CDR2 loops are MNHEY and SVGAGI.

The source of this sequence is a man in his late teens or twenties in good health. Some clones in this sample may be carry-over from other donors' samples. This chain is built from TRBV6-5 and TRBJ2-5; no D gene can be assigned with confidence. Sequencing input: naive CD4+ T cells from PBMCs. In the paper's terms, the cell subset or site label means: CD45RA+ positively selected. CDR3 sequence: CASGRETQYF. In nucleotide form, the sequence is TGTGCCAGCGGACGAGAGACCCAGTACTTC.